Listed below are T cell receptor beta chains from one sample, sequenced in a study of blood T cell repertoires in COVID-19. Generated by immunoSEQ multiplex PCR, the TCRdb table keeps only in-frame clones and is missing some. The top ten hold roughly 7.1% of the sample, which has about 190,000 clones, about 81% seen once. Input material: peripheral blood. Every receptor here comes from a woman aged 60 to 75 with COVID-19, enrolled during active disease. Each CDR3 is given with its conserved first and last residue. The order of the fields is J gene, V gene, D gene, clone size, CDR3 protein, CDR3 DNA. The D gene is left open where the match is weak. Clone size appears in some rows only: once, few, many, or a class for an expanded clone.

TRBJ2-5 | TRBV3-1/TRBV3-2 | TRBD2 | NA | CASRLSGGQETQYF | TGTGCCAGTAGACTAAGCGGGGGCCAAGAGACCCAGTACTTC
TRBJ1-1 | TRBV7-8 | NA | NA | CASSPPARANTEAFF | TGTGCCAGCAGCCCCCCGGCCAGGGCGAACACTGAAGCTTTCTTT
TRBJ2-1 | TRBV4-3 | TRBD2 | once | CASSLTWTSGTHEQFF | TGCGCCAGCAGCTTAACTTGGACTAGCGGTACCCATGAGCAGTTCTTC
TRBJ1-1 | TRBV5-1 | NA | NA | CATREGAHLNTEAFF | TGCGCCACACGCGAGGGAGCTCACTTGAACACTGAAGCTTTCTTT
TRBJ1-3 | TRBV5-1 | NA | NA | CASSFGIIGNTIYF | TGCGCCAGCAGCTTCGGGATTATTGGAAACACCATATATTTT
TRBJ1-4 | TRBV28 | NA | NA | CASTSGGFHEKLFF | TGTGCCAGCACGTCGGGGGGCTTCCATGAAAAACTGTTTTTT
TRBJ2-7 | TRBV11-1 | NA | NA | CASSLSAGEYEQYF | TGTGCCAGCAGCTTATCTGCGGGCGAATACGAGCAGTACTTC
TRBJ1-6 | TRBV2 | NA | NA | CASSERGGENSPLHF | TGTGCCAGCAGTGAACGGGGGGGGGAGAATTCACCCCTCCACTTT
TRBJ1-5 | TRBV19 | TRBD1 | NA | CASSMGQADNQPQHF | TGTGCCAGTAGTATGGGACAGGCCGACAATCAGCCCCAGCATTTT
TRBJ1-1 | TRBV12-5 | NA | NA | CASAVNTEAFF | TGTGCTAGCGCAGTGAACACTGAAGCTTTCTTT
TRBJ1-1 | TRBV3-1/TRBV3-2 | TRBD1 | NA | CASTKGASSTEAFF | TGTGCCAGCACCAAGGGGGCGAGTAGTACTGAAGCTTTCTTT
TRBJ2-7 | TRBV14 | TRBD1 | NA | CASSQMGQFYEQYF | TGTGCCAGCAGCCAAATGGGACAGTTCTACGAGCAGTACTTC
TRBJ1-2 | TRBV29-1 | NA | NA | CSVEGRIANYGYTF | TGCAGCGTTGAAGGGAGAATCGCCAACTATGGCTACACCTTC
TRBJ1-1 | TRBV19 | TRBD1 | NA | CATTGQVNTEAFF | TGTGCCACTACGGGACAGGTGAACACTGAAGCTTTCTTT
TRBJ2-5 | TRBV4-3 | NA | NA | CASSQVLWETQYF | TGCGCCAGCAGCCAAGTACTATGGGAGACCCAGTACTTC
TRBJ2-5 | TRBV24-1 | NA | NA | CATSTPDSRETQYF | TGTGCCACCAGTACCCCAGACAGCAGAGAGACCCAGTACTTC
TRBJ2-1 | TRBV5-4 | TRBD2 | NA | CASSLAGAHNEQFF | TGTGCCAGCAGCTTAGCGGGAGCCCACAATGAGCAGTTCTTC
TRBJ2-2 | TRBV11-2 | TRBD1 | few | CASSSWTGGTGELFF | TGTGCCAGCAGCTCCTGGACAGGGGGCACCGGGGAGCTGTTTTTT
TRBJ1-4 | TRBV9 | TRBD1 | NA | CASSFGTGGASGEKLFF | TGTGCCAGCAGCTTCGGGACAGGAGGGGCGAGCGGTGAAAAACTGTTTTTT
TRBJ2-1 | TRBV27 | TRBD2 | NA | CASSRTRAGTSGYNEQFF | TGTGCCAGCAGTCGGACGAGAGCCGGGACTAGCGGATACAATGAGCAGTTCTTC
TRBJ2-3 | TRBV9 | NA | NA | CASSVGDSDTQYF | TGTGCCAGCAGCGTAGGCGACTCAGATACGCAGTATTTT
TRBJ1-3 | TRBV6-2/TRBV6-3 | NA | NA | CASSYGQSSGNTIYF | TGTGCCAGCAGTTACGGACAGAGCTCTGGAAACACCATATATTTT
TRBJ1-2 | TRBV12-3/TRBV12-4 | NA | NA | CASRVGGEGYTF | TGTGCCAGCAGAGTTGGGGGCGAGGGCTACACCTTC
TRBJ1-5 | TRBV5-1 | NA | NA | CASSLGSNQPQHF | TGCGCCAGCAGCCTAGGTAGCAATCAGCCCCAGCATTTT
TRBJ2-5 | TRBV21-1 | NA | NA | CASSKGRMVAGQDRWGQYF | TGTGCCAGCAGCAAAGGGCGTATGGTGGCGGGGCAGGACCGGTGGGGCCAGTACTTC
TRBJ1-4 | TRBV28 | NA | NA | CASSRTDLNEKLFF | TGTGCCAGCAGTCGGACAGATCTTAATGAAAAACTGTTTTTT
TRBJ2-2 | TRBV30 | NA | few | CAWKGTSNTGELFF | TGTGCTTGGAAAGGGACATCGAACACCGGGGAGCTGTTTTTT
TRBJ1-6 | TRBV13 | NA | NA | CASSLRGAGVQYSPLHF | TGTGCCAGCAGCTTAAGAGGGGCAGGGGTTCAATATTCACCCCTCCACTTT
TRBJ1-1 | TRBV9 | NA | NA | CASSVAFLLGAEAFF | TGTGCCAGCAGCGTAGCATTCCTTTTAGGGGCTGAAGCTTTCTTT
TRBJ2-5 | TRBV6-5 | NA | NA | CASSQTRTPQETQYF | TGTGCCAGCAGCCAAACACGGACTCCCCAGGAGACCCAGTACTTC
TRBJ2-1 | TRBV9 | TRBD2 | NA | CASSLLAGVGSYNEQFF | TGTGCCAGCAGCCTCCTAGCGGGAGTGGGGTCCTACAATGAGCAGTTCTTC
TRBJ2-2 | TRBV5-1 | TRBD2 | NA | CASIFMPGLAFGGELFF | TGCGCCAGCATTTTTATGCCCGGACTAGCCTTTGGCGGGGAGCTGTTTTTT
TRBJ1-5 | TRBV19 | NA | NA | CASSKYRDTRSNQPQHF | TGTGCCAGTAGTAAGTACCGGGACACAAGGAGCAATCAGCCCCAGCATTTT
TRBJ2-1 | TRBV5-1 | NA | NA | CASSLAGLATYNEQFF | TGCGCCAGCAGCTTGGCCGGCCTAGCAACCTACAATGAGCAGTTCTTC
TRBJ2-5 | TRBV18 | NA | NA | CASSPRSGGETQYF | TGTGCCAGCTCACCACGGTCCGGGGGAGAGACCCAGTACTTC
TRBJ2-1 | TRBV5-1 | NA | few | CASSLGGGPYNEQFF | TGCGCCAGCAGCCTAGGGGGAGGGCCCTACAATGAGCAGTTCTTC
TRBJ2-3 | TRBV6-5 | TRBD2 | NA | CASSRLAGGTDTQYF | TGTGCCAGCAGTAGACTAGCGGGGGGCACAGATACGCAGTATTTT
TRBJ1-6 | TRBV9 | NA | few | CASSVQSGSPLHF | TGTGCCAGCAGCGTTCAATCGGGTTCACCCCTCCACTTT